Included here is one T cell receptor beta chain sequence, with context. The antigen is unknown. The source material, RNA transcripts, was used to amplify TCR beta CDR3 regions. With the HTBI primer set, the TCR CDR3 went through a first round of RT-PCR. TCRdb independently ran MiXCR on the multiplex PCR reads; one entry per CDR3 protein. The sample lists about 640,000 distinct CDR3 sequences, around 21% occurring once. The source of the sample is a study of T cells in Graves' hyperthyroidism and ophthalmopathy. Broader study findings: Ophthalmopathy was predicted by the model a median of 6.5 months ahead of onset. Ophthalmopathy could be told apart from stable hyperthyroidism with a 13 V-J model. Appearing also in blood were most of the thyroid clonotypes expanded above 0.001.

V shed 6 bases and J 2 bases; nucleotides not matched to a gene: 7. The CDR3 is made up of 15 amino acids. Germline-derived CDR1 and CDR2 are SGHTA and FQGTGA. Sequencing used blood. This rearrangement joins TRBV7-3 to TRBJ2-1, with TRBD2 matching over 7 bases. This TCR was recovered from a man under 40 with Graves' ophthalmopathy. For the CDR3, the DNA is TGTGCCAGCAGGCCTACTAGCGAACCCTACAATGAGCAGTTCTTC. The encoded protein is CASRPTSEPYNEQFF.